This T cell receptor (beta chain) comes out of a study of CD8 T cells in ankylosing spondylitis. TCRdb re-called the 5' RACE reads with MiXCR, one entry per CDR3 protein. The table records some 800,000 distinct CDR3 sequences, about 10% of them present only once. Many counts were recorded for this clonotype. No antigen is known for it. Study results and limitations: A TCR beta motif of about 8 highly homologous variants seemed to mark ankylosing spondylitis blood.

The CDR3 has 16 residues. Germline V gives CDR1 MNHEY, CDR2 SVGAGI. V lost 4 bases and J lost 5; bases outside the gene matches: 9. This chain joins TRBV6-5 and TRBJ1-5; 9 bases agree with TRBD1. Sequencing used blood, either unsorted or a sorted T cell fraction (not recorded which). The TCR sequence derives from a male donor with ankylosing spondylitis. The CDR3: CASSFLTGGADQPQHF. In DNA, the CDR3 is TGTGCCAGCAGTTTTCTAACAGGGGGCGCGGATCAGCCCCAGCATTTT.